This section outlines one TCR beta chain sequence together with its context. Its antigen is unknown. No base quality information exists; no much larger clone differs at one position. CDR1 and CDR2 are drawn from the germline V gene: SGHDT, YYEEEE. The V and J ends are trimmed by 3 bases and 3 bases, leaving 4 bases between them. From the cysteine up to the phenylalanine, the CDR3 has a length of 11 residues. Solely the CDR3 DNA is kept, with 33 bases framed from the first base. The library was prepared using the immunoSEQ multiplex PCR assay. For the multiplex PCR, a mixture combining 60 forward primers for TCR Vbeta segments and 13 reverse primers for TCR Jbeta segments was used. A multiplex PCR assay on genomic DNA amplified the CDR3 region of rearranged TCR beta genes. The amplified TCR beta libraries were sequenced on the Illumina HiSeq System as 87-base-pair reads. Per the original workflow: A later analysis tallied around 80 million unique TCR beta chains across the 600 to 700 repertoires, and some 10 million of those chains were shared by two or more donors. A nearest-neighbor algorithm error-corrected the raw reads and collapsed the reads into unique sequences, merging closely related sequences to remove PCR and sequencing errors. Alignment of CDR3 sequences to IMGT reference sequences was used to assign V, D and J gene segments. Each retained sequence needed at least a six-nucleotide match to both a V gene segment and a J gene segment. A rearrangement counted as productive if the CDR3 had no stop codons and remained in frame with V and J, and every other rearrangement counted as non-productive. CDR3 was defined according to IMGT convention as the region running from the second conserved V-encoded cysteine to the conserved J-encoded phenylalanine. In an earlier analysis of 550 to 650 of the donors, sequences lacking an unambiguous match to a single V gene segment were excluded. An earlier analysis of roughly 590 of the donors called V segments functional above 56.7% productive rearrangements and segregating when the between-donor standard deviation exceeded 5%. A statistical classification framework was built for diagnosing cytomegalovirus status from the catalog of TCR beta chain sequences. In a later analysis, TCR nucleotide sequences were compared against IMGT/GENE-DB human TR gene sequences so that V and J genes could be assigned. A later analysis assigned CDR3 sequences and most-parsimonious VDJ recombination scenarios with the TCRdist pipeline. A later analysis defined each TCR beta chain by its CDR3 amino acid sequence plus V-gene family, and excluded reads lacking a unique V-gene family. A later analysis removed 550 to 700 highly shared, low-generation-probability nucleotide sequences to deal with suspected cross-contamination and a sequencing artifact. In a later analysis, a clonal expansion index for each public chain was calculated from normalized within-repertoire ranks of inferred template counts. In a later analysis, generation probabilities were computed with a VDJ recombination model fitted to out-of-frame rearrangements, and the resulting probabilities were checked against IGoR. A later analysis scored TCR-TCR, TCR-HLA and TCR-CMV co-occurrence with hypergeometric tests, applying a repertoire-size bias correction to TCR pairs. A later analysis estimated false discovery rates by permuting HLA or CMV assignments 20 times. In a later analysis, co-occurring TCRs were grouped using DBSCAN, and TCRdist sequence similarity was added for clustering within HLA-allele-positive subsets. For co-occurrence clustering, repertoires with fewer than 30,000 or more than 120,000 public chains were excluded, along with about five repertoires with anomalous nucleotide sharing. This is the immuneACCESS table as TCRdb keeps it, with only in-frame sequences that have V and J called. A part of the clones is gone; compared with another copy, unresolved V genes explain less than half, and the rest is unexplained. V and J calls plus clone size are reproduced from that table; the DNA served to infer D and trimming. The sample table shows approximately 70,000 clones, and about 70% are seen once. The biggest ten clones account for roughly 20% of the sample.

This specimen belongs to a study of cytomegalovirus exposure and HLA in healthy donors (dated 2017 in TCRdb). Background for the entire study: An earlier analysis of several hundred of the donors reported approximately 290 Gb of sequence data and 117 million unique TCR beta sequences from about 200 million T cells. Approximately 300 gigabases of sequencing data and approximately 91 million unique TCR sequences made up an early release that covered under 750 HLA-typed donors. Among the roughly 400 genotyped donors, around 79% belonged to the genetic ancestry cluster associated with self-reported Caucasian donors. The aim of the study was to test whether cataloging public T cell receptors could identify signatures of past pathogen exposure. Using immunosequencing, the study profiled T cell repertoires from roughly 650 subjects and related those repertoires to cytomegalovirus serostatus. Along with the roughly 610-subject first cohort, a separate validation cohort of some 130 different subjects was used. The study combined high-throughput TCR immunosequencing, statistical association of individual TCRs with disease status, and machine learning to predict cytomegalovirus infection status. A later analysis re-analyzed previously published TCR beta repertoires from about 600 donors and added high-resolution HLA genotyping to study TCR occurrence patterns. In the later analysis, no new phenotypic data were used to find candidate immune exposures; instead, reliance was placed on TCR beta sequences and their occurrence across donors. In an earlier analysis of 587 of the donors, high-throughput TCR beta sequencing was used to judge whether each TCR beta V gene segment behaved as functional or pseudogenic. Donor age, sex, ethnicity and CMV serostatus were compiled together with the repertoire data. In a later genetic analysis, genome-wide SNP genotypes for about three fifths of the roughly 670 donors were used, and that subset was treated as a discovery cohort. Every discovery cohort repertoire had been produced on one sequencing platform. Both class I and class II loci were covered by HLA typing, at four-digit resolution. Typing coverage varied by locus: about 620-640 donors for A, B, C, DRB1 and DQB1; roughly 510 for DQA1; more than 600 for DPA1; under 490 for DPB1. Four or five DR-DQ haplotypes were handled as single units for association and clustering, since linkage in the cohort was strong. Across 398 genotyped donors of the cohort, an average of about 220,000 unique TCR beta nucleotide sequences per donor were sequenced, and approximately 17% of those sequences were non-productive. Study-wide findings and limitations: Several of the top co-occurrence clusters appeared to be linked to parvovirus B19, influenza, CMV and Epstein-Barr virus, according to a later analysis. In both the original and validation cohorts, the classifier was reported to diagnose cytomegalovirus status with high specificity and sensitivity. A further reported finding was that TCR beta sequences accurately predicted the HLA-A and HLA-B alleles for most subjects in the first cohort. Strong co-occurrence of HLA alleles, especially DR and DQ, made assigning TCR associations to individual alleles difficult. V-gene and J-gene trimming of TCR beta chains was associated with a missense DCLRE1C variant in a later genetic analysis, and the association was replicated in an independent cohort. The 87-base-pair reads could not distinguish some IMGT-functional V segments, including TRBV6-2 and TRBV6-3, so those segments were excluded. The cohort was sequenced for TCR beta chains only, and without alpha or paired-chain data the features that could be detected were limited. According to a later analysis, most CMV-associated TCR beta chains appeared to be HLA-restricted, and the HLA associations seemed to be driven largely by CMV exposure. Because some donors lacked HLA typing at each locus, the association tests relied only on the typed subset. The only immune exposure information available for the cohort was CMV serostatus. It was suggested by the authors that the approach could potentially be generalized to other disease states and immunological phenotypes. A group of highly shared sequence variants was considered likely to be a technical artifact of the sequencing pipeline. Compared with the 666-donor mean, donors in an Asian-associated ancestry cluster had fewer N-insertions in productive TCRs, according to a later genetic analysis. A few of the identified cytomegalovirus-associated TCR beta chains were confirmed in vitro to be specific for cytomegalovirus antigens. Across donors, most TCR sequences were observed very rarely, whereas some public TCRs were present in many individuals. A total of 150 to 200 TCR beta chains were listed by the study as associated with cytomegalovirus. Because counts were too low, some 17 rarely observed V segments, including chromosome 9 orphons, were left out of the earlier analysis of 587 of the donors. A later analysis found that HLA-associated TCR beta chains were more clonally expanded and had lower generation probabilities than equally common non-associated chains. Roughly uniform sequencing depth across donors was assumed in presence/absence analyses, although this assumption may not hold. At a false discovery rate of 0.05, a later analysis linked roughly 17,000 TCR beta sequences to specific HLA alleles. In a later analysis, the rate of TCR association differed among HLA loci, with DRB1 alleles having the most associated TCRs and HLA-C alleles having the fewest. Linkage disequilibrium might explain the correlated functional status among segregating V segments, but an unknown experimental factor could not be excluded. Broadly in line with IMGT annotations, most TCR beta V segments showed up in productive rearrangements about 87% or about 30% of the time in an earlier analysis of around 550 of the donors.

The cohort was made up of about 670 healthy bone marrow donors. Cohort members were all nominally healthy when sampled, although unrecorded immune exposures were likely present. The donor tested CMV seropositive and was one of the 289 seropositive cohort members. Every donor gave a peripheral blood sample, and the peripheral blood mononuclear cells from that sample were used for TCR beta sequencing. The Qiagen DNeasy Blood Extraction Kit was used to extract genomic DNA from the blood cell samples. Recombination connected TRBV5-6 to TRBJ2-7, with the D gene not confidently named. Sequenced: PBMCs. The receptor's source is a woman in her 30s in good health and CMV-seropositive. The CDR3 here reads CASSSFYEQYF. The bases read TGTGCCAGCAGCTCGTTCTACGAGCAGTACTTC.